This record concerns one TCR beta chain sequence. Its antigen is not known. This sample is drawn from a study of T cell responses to AZD1222 COVID-19 vaccine. Study outcomes and limitations: Spike-specific TCR breadth and depth went up after people got two AZD1222 doses. Baseline seropositives among AZD1222 recipients totaled only five or six. Most donors were white British and more were female, and clonal diversity was possibly underestimated. Among vaccine-associated CD4 TCRs, coverage spanned spike, with dominance at 160-218 and 743-854.

Trimming cost V 9 bases and J 6 bases, with 12 bases left between them. Germline CDR1 and CDR2: MNHEY and SVGAGI. The CDR3 sequence is 12 residues long. The repertoire was sequenced with immunoSEQ multiplex PCR; TCRdb's copy has only in-frame clones and lacks some. The sample yields about 89,000 clones, just over 90% seen once. V gene TRBV6-5 combines with J gene TRBJ1-5, with D uncertain. The sample in question was peripheral blood, obtained 28 days after the second AZD1222 dose. This TCR was sampled from an adult who received the AZD1222 COVID-19 vaccine. CDR3 residues: CARPPGVQPQHF. CDR3 bases: TGTGCCAGGCCCCCAGGAGTTCAGCCCCAGCATTTT.